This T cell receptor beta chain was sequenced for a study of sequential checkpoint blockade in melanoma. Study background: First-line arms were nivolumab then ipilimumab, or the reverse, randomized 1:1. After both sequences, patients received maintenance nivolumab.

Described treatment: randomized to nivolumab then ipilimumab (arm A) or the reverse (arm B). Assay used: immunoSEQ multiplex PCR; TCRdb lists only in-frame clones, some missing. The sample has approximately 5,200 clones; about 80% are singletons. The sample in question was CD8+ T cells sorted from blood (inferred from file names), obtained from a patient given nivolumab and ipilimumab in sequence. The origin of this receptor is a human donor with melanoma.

Here the CDR3 DNA reads TGTGCCAGTAGCTCCGGGACTAGCGGGTTTTCCGAGCAGTACTTC. It codes for CASSSGTSGFSEQYF. This chain uses TRBV19 with TRBJ2-7; TRBD2 agrees at 12 bases. J lost 6 bases, V lost 6 bases, and 9 bases had no gene match. Germline V gene sequence: CDR1 LNHDA, CDR2 SQIVND (reference sequence). The CDR3 loop spans 15 amino acids.